The 20 T cell receptor beta chains below were found in one sample sequenced in a study of technical replicates of blood from a handful of donors (dated by TCRdb to 2015 to 2018). Library construction relied on the immunoSEQ multiplex PCR assay. Drawn from immuneACCESS, this table holds only the in-frame rearrangements with V and J called that TCRdb kept. Clones are partly lost; checked studies trace under half to an unresolved V gene and leave the rest unexplained. The sample contains about 94,000 clones, roughly 95% of them found a single time. The top ten clones comprise 0.22% of the sample. The specimen was T cells isolated from PBMCs. These receptors came from a human donor in good health.

This chain's CDR3 is CSVDWTGYEQYF. The CDR3 DNA reads TGCAGCGTCGACTGGACAGGCTACGAGCAGTACTTC. V is TRBV29-1 and J is TRBJ2-7; 7 bases are shared with TRBD1. The CDR3 has 12 residues. With 6 bases clipped from V and 3 bases from J, the junction kept 5 bases outside the gene matches. The V gene's germline CDR1 is SQVTM and CDR2 ANQGSEA.

The chain couples TRBV7-8 to TRBJ2-7; tentative D call: TRBD1 (6 bases). The CDR3 contains 15 residues. CDR1 SGHVS and CDR2 FQNEAQ come from the germline V gene. V was clipped by 5 bases and J by 3 bases, with 17 bases between them. CDR3 amino acids: CASSRPWDINYEQYF. The CDR3 DNA reads as TGTGCCAGCAGCCGACCCTGGGACATCAACTACGAGCAGTACTTC.

The chain couples TRBV5-1 to TRBJ1-4; maybe TRBD1 (5 bases). From germline, CDR1 is SGHRS and CDR2 YFSETQ. V was trimmed by 3 bases and J by 5 bases, leaving 5 bases between them. The CDR3 totals 12 residues. The CDR3 region has the DNA TGCGCCAGCAGCTGGGGCAATGAAAAACTGTTTTTT. It yields the protein CASSWGNEKLFF.

The chain links TRBV7-6 to TRBJ1-3, with a tentative D call TRBD1 (6 bases). Trimming stripped 0 bases from V and 0 bases from J, with 9 bases between. This CDR3 spans 16 amino acids. Germline CDR1 is SGHVS and CDR2 is FNYEAQ. The CDR3 spells CASSLADSFSGNTIYF. Written as DNA, the CDR3 is TGTGCCAGCAGCTTAGCGGACAGCTTCTCTGGAAACACCATATATTTT.

The rearrangement links TRBV6-5 to TRBJ2-2, with 7 bases fitting TRBD1. CDR3 length: 14 amino acids. CDR1 is MNHEY and CDR2 is SVGAGI in the germline V gene. J gave up 4 bases and V 10 bases, and 9 bases lay outside the gene matches. The CDR3 nucleotides read TGTGCCACCGTAAGGGGGCTCGGCACCGGGGAGCTGTTTTTT. Amino acids: CATVRGLGTGELFF.

This clone was counted only a few times. This chain uses TRBV12-5 with TRBJ1-1, with 7 bases fitting TRBD1. This CDR3 region has 17 residues. With 1 base clipped from V and 2 bases from J, the junction kept 10 bases outside the gene matches. From germline, CDR1 is LGHNT and CDR2 FRNRAP. The CDR3 sequence is CASGLALTGTDNTEAFF. The CDR3 DNA follows: TGTGCTAGTGGTTTGGCTTTGACCGGGACAGACAACACTGAAGCTTTCTTT. The variable domain in full, completed from reference TRBV12-5 and TRBJ1-1, reads DARVTQTPRHKVTEMGQEVTMRCQPILGHNTVFWYRQTMMQGLELLAYFRNRAPLDDSGMPKDRFSAEMPDATLATLKIQPSEPRDSAVYFCASGLALTGTDNTEAFFGQGTRLTVV.

This chain uses TRBV5-1 with TRBJ1-1; possibly TRBD1 for D (6 bases). Trimming cost V 5 bases and J 5 bases, with 16 bases left between them. CDR1 and CDR2 from the germline V gene are SGHRS and YFSETQ. This CDR3 is built from 14 residues. DNA of the CDR3: TGCGCCAGCAGACAAACAGGGAGAGGGACTGAAGCTTTCTTT. Its translation is CASRQTGRGTEAFF. Variable domain in full (rest from reference TRBV5-1 and TRBJ1-1): KAGVTQTPRYLIKTRGQQVTLSCSPISGHRSVSWYQQTPGQGLQFLFEYFSETQRNKGNFPGRFSGRQFSNSRSEMNVSTLELGDSALYLCASRQTGRGTEAFFGQGTRLTVV.

The rearrangement joins TRBV7-6 to TRBJ1-6; 11 bases align to TRBD1. This CDR3 is 13 amino acids long. V lost 5 bases to trimming and J lost 12 bases; unmatched junction nucleotides: 3. CDR1 is SGHVS, CDR2 FNYEAQ, per germline. The CDR3 nucleotides read TGTGCCAGCAGCCGGGACAGGGGGGTACCCCTCCACTTT. Translation gives CASSRDRGVPLHF.

The V call is TRBV11-2, the J call TRBJ2-2; 9 nucleotides match TRBD1. The CDR3 spans 15 residues. The ends lost 1 base at V and 9 bases at J; junction bases unmatched: 6. Looked up from germline, CDR1 is SGHAT and CDR2 is FQNNGV. The CDR3 nucleotides are TGTGCCAGCAGCTTAGGGGACAGGGAGGCACGGGAGCTGTTTTTT. Translation: CASSLGDREARELFF.

This clone was picked up a small number of times. DNA of the CDR3: TGTGCCAGCTCACGTAAGGCGGTATCCTACAATGAGCAGTTCTTC. It translates to CASSRKAVSYNEQFF. The chain employs TRBV18 and TRBJ2-1, with D uncertain. From germline, CDR1 is KGHSH and CDR2 LQKENI. The CDR3 totals 15 residues. Trimming pared 4 bases from V and 1 base from J, leaving 11 bases between.

The count of this clone is one. This chain joins TRBV6-5 and TRBJ2-1; 7 nucleotides align to TRBD1. From germline, CDR1 is MNHEY and CDR2 SVGAGI. J lost 4 bases, V lost 2 bases, and 5 bases had no gene match. The CDR3 is made up of 15 amino acids. CDR3 residues: CASSYRGTAYNEQFF. In DNA, the CDR3 is TGTGCCAGCAGTTACCGAGGGACAGCTTACAATGAGCAGTTCTTC.

The rearrangement links TRBV2 to TRBJ2-5, with a tentative D call TRBD2 (6 bases). The germline V gene has CDR1 SNHLY and CDR2 FYNNEI. The length of the CDR3 is 16 residues. With 5 bases removed from V and 2 bases from J, the gap between germline ends came to 18 bases. CDR3: CASSFSPGLSQETQYF. As DNA, the CDR3 is TGTGCCAGCAGTTTTTCACCGGGACTTTCACAAGAGACCCAGTACTTC.

This clone was found once. V usage is TRBV28 and J usage is TRBJ1-2, with 9 bases fitting TRBD1. The CDR3 covers 15 residues. V lost 3 bases, J lost 4 bases, and 6 bases stayed unmatched. The germline gives CDR1 MDHEN, CDR2 SYDVKM. The CDR3: CASSFNRGQGYGYTF. CDR3 DNA: TGTGCCAGCAGTTTTAACAGGGGGCAGGGCTATGGCTACACCTTC.

J is TRBJ2-2 and V is TRBV2, with D possibly being TRBD2 (5 bases). From germline, CDR1 is SNHLY and CDR2 FYNNEI. There are 16 residues in the CDR3. V lost 2 bases and J lost 7, with 17 bases in between. The CDR3 reads CASSETSGNLSGELFF. DNA for the CDR3: TGTGCCAGCAGTGAAACGAGCGGAAATTTAAGCGGGGAGCTGTTTTTT.

This chain uses TRBV10-1 with TRBJ1-4, with 8 bases that match TRBD1. The CDR3 is 14 residues long. Germline CDR1 is WNHNN and CDR2 is SYGVQD (reference sequence). The V and J ends lost 6 bases and 5 bases, in that order; junction bases with no gene match: 5. The CDR3 is CASSLDRVNEKLFF. In DNA form, the CDR3 reads TGCGCCAGCAGCCTGGACAGGGTGAATGAAAAACTGTTTTTT.

This rearrangement joins TRBV10-2 to TRBJ2-7; no clear D. The germline CDR1 and CDR2 sequences are WSHSY and SAAADI. The V gene lost 6 bases and the J gene lost 0 bases, with 9 bases spanning the gap. The CDR3 totals 13 residues. CDR3 region: CASRNGYSYEQYF. As DNA, the CDR3 is TGCGCCAGCAGGAACGGTTACTCCTACGAGCAGTACTTC.

This chain uses TRBV5-1 with TRBJ2-2; 10 bases are a match to TRBD1. This CDR3 comprises 14 residues. CDR1 is SGHRS and CDR2 is YFSETQ in the germline V gene. The junction had 3 bases not matched to a gene; V was cut back by 4 bases and J by 6 bases. The CDR3 is CASSPGTGAGELFF. CDR3 nucleotides: TGCGCCAGCAGCCCAGGGACAGGGGCCGGGGAGCTGTTTTTT. Variable domain in full (rest from reference TRBV5-1 and TRBJ2-2): KAGVTQTPRYLIKTRGQQVTLSCSPISGHRSVSWYQQTPGQGLQFLFEYFSETQRNKGNFPGRFSGRQFSNSRSEMNVSTLELGDSALYLCASSPGTGAGELFFGEGSRLTVL.

This sequence joins TRBV5-1 and TRBJ2-7; D gene ambiguous. The V gene's germline CDR1 is SGHRS and CDR2 YFSETQ. There are 14 residues in the CDR3. The V end was cut by 3 bases, the J end by 6 bases, with 16 bases between. The CDR3 spells CASSSVSSASEQYF. The CDR3 DNA reads TGCGCCAGCAGCTCCGTATCCTCAGCTAGCGAGCAGTACTTC.

The CDR3 reads CASSRLLTGKAFF. The CDR3 DNA reads as TGTGCCAGCAGTCGCCTCCTAACAGGGAAAGCTTTCTTT. The rearrangement joins TRBV27 to TRBJ1-1; possible D gene TRBD1, 6 bases. The germline V gene encodes CDR1 MNHEY and CDR2 SMNVEV (reference sequence). The CDR3 contains 13 residues. V lost 5 bases and J lost 9, with 16 bases in between.

The CDR3 DNA is TGTGCCAGCAGCTCGGGACTAGCGGGCTCGGAGCAGTACTTC. This translates into CASSSGLAGSEQYF. The chain carries TRBV7-9 and TRBJ2-7; 12 bases line up with TRBD2. The CDR3 length is 14 residues. CDR1 SEHNR and CDR2 FQNEAQ come from the germline V gene (reference sequence). J was trimmed by 7 bases and V by 4 bases; bases with no gene match: 5.